This T cell receptor (beta chain) was sequenced in a study of human T cells and chemical hapten exposure. The table lists this clonotype with many counts. The sample's time point: pre-sensitization, week 0. Sample treatment: therapeutic diphenylcyclopropenone sensitization with weekly scalp DPC. TCRdb ran MiXCR on the RACE reads and lists one entry per CDR3 protein. In the table there are 300,000 to 450,000 distinct CDR3 sequences, 5.1% of which are singletons. Germline V CDR1 and CDR2: SGHRS, YFSETQ. The CDR3 sequence is 16 residues long. Trimming at V came to 4 bases and at J to 7 bases, leaving 13 bases not matched to a gene.

This receptor was taken from a woman aged 50 to 65 with alopecia areata. Some clones in this sample may be carry-over from other donors' samples. The specimen was whole blood, collected in connection with sensitization to the hapten diphenylcyclopropenone (DPC). The chain has TRBV5-1 and TRBJ1-4, with 7 bases identical to TRBD1. CDR3 loop: CASSPGQDLASEKLFF. CDR3 nucleotides: TGCGCCAGCAGCCCCGGACAGGACCTTGCCAGTGAAAAACTGTTTTTT.